This T cell receptor beta chain was identified during a study of blood T cell repertoires in COVID-19. How the authors handled the data: Nucleated cell counts were estimated from reference gene primer amplification. Clones were sequenced by immunoSEQ multiplex PCR, and TCRdb holds only the in-frame ones, with some missing. That table is the source of V, J and clone size, and D and trimming were worked out from the DNA. This sample has roughly 320,000 clones, with around 92% found just once. Followed over time, Seattle patients had been enrolled while infection was active. The CDR3 loop spans 13 amino acids. After removal of 3 bases from V and 6 bases from J, the junction contained 1 base not matched to a gene. Germline CDR1 and CDR2: SGHVS and FQNEAQ.

V and J are TRBV7-8 and TRBJ1-2; TRBD1 matches 10 bases. The receptor was isolated from a woman under 40 with COVID-19, enrolled during active disease. The source material was peripheral blood. CDR3 DNA: TGTGCCAGCAGCTTGGACAGGGGGAATGGCTACACCTTC. It encodes CASSLDRGNGYTF.